The present TCR beta chain was sequenced within a study of vaccination effects on CD4 cells after COVID-19. Isolating CD4+ T cells followed less than 11 days of culture. PCR-confirmed SARS-CoV-2 infection occurred in the person between March and December 2020. Each participant was administered two doses of either the BNT162b2 or the mRNA-1273 vaccine. TCRdb keeps only in-frame clones here, not all; method: immunoSEQ multiplex PCR. The table has 40,000 to 45,000 clones, less than 85% seen once. This clone has just a few counts. The antigen is undetermined. Germline values: CDR1 MNHEY, CDR2 SVGEGT. J was trimmed by 0 bases and V by 4 bases; bases with no gene match: 7. The CDR3 covers 16 residues.

Specimen: CD4+ T cells from PBMCs cultured without peptide, collected after COVID-19 vaccination. This receptor was identified in a human donor who had a prior SARS-CoV-2 infection. The chain joins TRBV6-2 or TRBV6-3 to TRBJ1-1; 8 nucleotides agree with TRBD1. The CDR3 DNA reads TGTGCCAGCAGTTCCCCTTCGACAGGGGTGAACACTGAAGCTTTCTTT. Its protein product is CASSSPSTGVNTEAFF.